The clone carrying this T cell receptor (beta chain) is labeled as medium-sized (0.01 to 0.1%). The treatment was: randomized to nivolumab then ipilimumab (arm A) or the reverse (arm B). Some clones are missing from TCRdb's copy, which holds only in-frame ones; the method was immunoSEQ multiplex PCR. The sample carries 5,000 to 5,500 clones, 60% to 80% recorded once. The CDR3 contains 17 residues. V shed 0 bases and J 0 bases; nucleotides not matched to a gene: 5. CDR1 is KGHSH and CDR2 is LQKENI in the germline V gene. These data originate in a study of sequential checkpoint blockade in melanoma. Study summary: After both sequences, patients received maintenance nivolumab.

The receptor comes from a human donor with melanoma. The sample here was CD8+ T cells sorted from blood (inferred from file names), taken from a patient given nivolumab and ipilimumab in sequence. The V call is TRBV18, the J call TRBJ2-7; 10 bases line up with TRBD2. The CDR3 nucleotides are TGTGCCAGCTCACCACCTAGCGGGGGGATCCACTCCTACGAGCAGTACTTC. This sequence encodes CASSPPSGGIHSYEQYF.